The next 9 T cell receptor beta chains were all read from a single sample in a study of cytomegalovirus exposure and HLA in healthy donors. Here immunoSEQ multiplex PCR was the method, and the copy in TCRdb shows in-frame clones only, minus some. Here the sample spans approximately 90,000 clones, 80% to 95% being singletons. The sequenced sample consisted of PBMCs. The receptors were sampled from a woman in her twenties or thirties in good health and CMV-seropositive.

This clone was counted once. The genes are TRBV29-1 and TRBJ1-1; no definite D call. The CDR3 has 13 amino acids. Germline loops: CDR1 SQVTM, CDR2 ANQGSEA. V lost 3 bases and J lost 1, with 9 bases in between. CDR3: CSVEEGPNTEAFF. The CDR3 coding sequence is TGCAGCGTTGAGGAGGGCCCGAACACTGAAGCTTTCTTT.

V and J are TRBV9 and TRBJ2-7; 9 bases map to TRBD1. This CDR3 has 14 amino acids. J lost 7 bases, V lost 5 bases, and 10 bases had no gene match. The germline V gene encodes CDR1 SGDLS and CDR2 YYNGEE. The CDR3 nucleotides are TGTGCCAGCAGTGCCGGGACAGGGTCTGGGGAGCAGTACTTC. It translates to CASSAGTGSGEQYF.

The chain has TRBV6-1 and TRBJ2-7; 7 bases line up with TRBD2. Per the germline V gene, CDR1 is MNHNS and CDR2 is SASEGT. V shed 6 bases and J 6 bases; nucleotides not matched to a gene: 14. The CDR3 spans 15 residues. The CDR3: CASRGIGRSLGEQYF. The CDR3 DNA follows: TGTGCCAGCAGGGGGATCGGGAGGTCGCTTGGCGAGCAGTACTTC.

The V gene is TRBV5-1, the J gene TRBJ2-1; no clear D. Trimming pared 3 bases from V and 4 bases from J, leaving 11 bases between. The germline V gene encodes CDR1 SGHRS and CDR2 YFSETQ. This CDR3 is built from 14 residues. As DNA, the CDR3 is TGCGCCAGCAGCTCCACTGACTCATACAATGAGCAGTTCTTC. Translating gives CASSSTDSYNEQFF.

J is TRBJ2-2 and V is TRBV4-3; 9 nucleotides line up with TRBD1. CDR3 size: 15 residues. Looked up from germline, CDR1 is LGHNA and CDR2 is YSLEER. Trimming took 2 bases from V and 6 from J; bases not matched to a gene: 4. The CDR3 reads CASSQQGQGAGELFF. The CDR3 DNA is TGCGCCAGCAGCCAACAGGGACAGGGCGCCGGGGAGCTGTTTTTT.

This chain joins TRBV5-1 and TRBJ1-1; 8 nucleotides match TRBD1. Germline V lookup: CDR1 SGHRS, CDR2 YFSETQ. CDR3 length: 17 amino acids. The V segment lost 0 bases and the J segment 1 base; nucleotides outside the gene matches: 8. The DNA for the CDR3 is TGCGCCAGCAGCTTGGTATTTCGGGACAGGAAGAACACTGAAGCTTTCTTT. Translated: CASSLVFRDRKNTEAFF.

In regard to this clone: The same CDR3 is also encoded by other DNA sequences in this sample. V is TRBV28 and J is TRBJ2-7, with 8 bases identical to TRBD2. The CDR3 is 14 residues long. CDR1 and CDR2 from the germline V gene are MDHEN and SYDVKM. V shed 5 bases and J 5 bases; nucleotides not matched to a gene: 8. The CDR3 DNA reads as TGTGCCAGCAGTCCAAGGACTAGCCGCCACGAGCAGTACTTC. This translates into CASSPRTSRHEQYF.

The chain couples TRBV2 to TRBJ2-7; D might be TRBD1 (5 bases). This CDR3 is built from 16 residues. Germline V gene sequence: CDR1 SNHLY, CDR2 FYNNEI. Deletions cut 2 bases from V and 0 bases from J, with 14 bases between. The CDR3 spells CASSESVGLVSYEQYF. The CDR3 DNA sequence: TGTGCCAGCAGTGAATCTGTGGGGCTTGTCTCCTACGAGCAGTACTTC.

The V call is TRBV4-3, the J call TRBJ2-1, with 12 bases matching TRBD2. The junction had 6 bases not matched to a gene; V was cut back by 1 base and J by 5 bases. Germline loops: CDR1 LGHNA, CDR2 YSLEER. This CDR3 spans 17 amino acids. The CDR3 bases are TGCGCCAGCAGCCAAGTGACTAGCGGGAGCCCAAACAATGAGCAGTTCTTC. Amino acid sequence: CASSQVTSGSPNNEQFF.